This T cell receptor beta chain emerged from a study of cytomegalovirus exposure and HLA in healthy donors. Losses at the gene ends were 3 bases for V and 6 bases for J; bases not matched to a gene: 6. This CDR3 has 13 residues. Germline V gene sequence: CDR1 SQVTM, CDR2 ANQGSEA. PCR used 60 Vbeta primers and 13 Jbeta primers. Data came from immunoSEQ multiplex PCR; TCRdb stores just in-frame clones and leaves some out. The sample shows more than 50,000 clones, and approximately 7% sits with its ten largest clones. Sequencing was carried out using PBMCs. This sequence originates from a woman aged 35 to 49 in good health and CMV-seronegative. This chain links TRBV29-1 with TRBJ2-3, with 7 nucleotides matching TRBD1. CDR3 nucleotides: TGCAGCGTTGAGAGACAGGGTTCGGATACGCAGTATTTT. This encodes CSVERQGSDTQYF.